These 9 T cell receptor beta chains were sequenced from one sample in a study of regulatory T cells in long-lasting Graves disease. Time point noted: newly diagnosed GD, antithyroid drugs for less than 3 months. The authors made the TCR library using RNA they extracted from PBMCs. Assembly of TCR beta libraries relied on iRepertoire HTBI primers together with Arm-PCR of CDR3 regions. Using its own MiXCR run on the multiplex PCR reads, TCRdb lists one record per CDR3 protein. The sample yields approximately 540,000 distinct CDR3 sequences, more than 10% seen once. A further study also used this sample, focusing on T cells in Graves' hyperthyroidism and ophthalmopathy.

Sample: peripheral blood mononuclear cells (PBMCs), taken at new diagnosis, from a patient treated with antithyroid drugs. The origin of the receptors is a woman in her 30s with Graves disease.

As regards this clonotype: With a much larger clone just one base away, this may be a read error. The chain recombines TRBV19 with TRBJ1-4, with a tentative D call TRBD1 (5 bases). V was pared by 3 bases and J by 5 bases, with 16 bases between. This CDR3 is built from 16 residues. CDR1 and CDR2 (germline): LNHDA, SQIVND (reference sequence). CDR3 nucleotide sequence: TGTGCCAGTAGTATCGGGGACCGGAATGCCAATGAAAAACTGTTTTTT. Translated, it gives CASSIGDRNANEKLFF.

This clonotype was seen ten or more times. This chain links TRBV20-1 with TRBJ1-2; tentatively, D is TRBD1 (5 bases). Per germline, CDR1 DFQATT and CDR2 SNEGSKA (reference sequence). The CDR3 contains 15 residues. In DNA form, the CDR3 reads TGCAGGGGGGGAAGCGGAGGCCGTCAAAACTATGGCTACACCTTC. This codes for CRGGSGGRQNYGYTF.

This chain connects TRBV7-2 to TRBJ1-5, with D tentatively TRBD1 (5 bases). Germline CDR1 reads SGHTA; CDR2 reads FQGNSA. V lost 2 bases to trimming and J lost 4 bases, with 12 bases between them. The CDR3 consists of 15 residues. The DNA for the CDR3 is TGTGCCAGCAGCTTACAGGGTTTATCGAATCAGCCCCAGCATTTT. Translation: CASSLQGLSNQPQHF. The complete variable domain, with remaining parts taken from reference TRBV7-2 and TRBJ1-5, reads GAGVSQSPSNKVTEKGKDVELRCDPISGHTALYWYRQSLGQGLEFLIYFQGNSAPDKSGLPSDRFSAERTGGSVSTLTIQRTQQEDSAVYLCASSLQGLSNQPQHFGDGTRLSIL.

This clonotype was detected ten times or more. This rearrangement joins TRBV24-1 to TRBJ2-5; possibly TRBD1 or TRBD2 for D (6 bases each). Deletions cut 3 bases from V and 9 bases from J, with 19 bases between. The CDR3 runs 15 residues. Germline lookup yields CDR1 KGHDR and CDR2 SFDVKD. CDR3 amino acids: CATSDIQGPGEAQYF. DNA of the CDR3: TGTGCCACCAGTGATATACAGGGCCCAGGGGAGGCCCAGTACTTC.

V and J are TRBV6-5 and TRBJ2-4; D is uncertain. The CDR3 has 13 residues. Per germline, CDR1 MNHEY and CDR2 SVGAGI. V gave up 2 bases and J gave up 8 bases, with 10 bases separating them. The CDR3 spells CASSYGTGDIQYF. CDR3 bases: TGTGCCAGCAGTTACGGTACTGGGGACATTCAGTACTTC.

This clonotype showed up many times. CDR3 nucleotides: TGTGCCAGCAGCCGGTTGGGGGTGGCTTTCTTT. This gives the protein CASSRLGVAFF. The chain uses TRBV2 and TRBJ1-1; the D gene is possibly TRBD1 (5 bases). Trimming cost V 6 bases and J 11 bases, with 13 bases left between them. The V gene's germline CDR1 is SNHLY and CDR2 FYNNEI. The CDR3 runs 11 residues.

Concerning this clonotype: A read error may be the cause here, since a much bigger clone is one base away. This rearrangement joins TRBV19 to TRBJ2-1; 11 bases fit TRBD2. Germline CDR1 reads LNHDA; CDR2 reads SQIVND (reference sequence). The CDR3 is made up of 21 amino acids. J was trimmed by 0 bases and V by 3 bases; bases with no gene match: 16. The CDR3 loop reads CASSILRLAGWKTSSYNEQFF. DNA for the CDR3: TGTGCCAGTAGTATCCTCAGACTAGCGGGATGGAAAACTAGCTCCTACAATGAGCAGTTCTTC.

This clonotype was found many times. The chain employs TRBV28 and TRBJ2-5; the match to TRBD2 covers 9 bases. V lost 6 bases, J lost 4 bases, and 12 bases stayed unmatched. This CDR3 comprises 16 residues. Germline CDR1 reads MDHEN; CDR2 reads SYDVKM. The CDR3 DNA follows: TGTGCCAGCAGCGATTCCTGGCGGGAGGGCCCAGAGACCCAGTACTTC. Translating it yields CASSDSWREGPETQYF.

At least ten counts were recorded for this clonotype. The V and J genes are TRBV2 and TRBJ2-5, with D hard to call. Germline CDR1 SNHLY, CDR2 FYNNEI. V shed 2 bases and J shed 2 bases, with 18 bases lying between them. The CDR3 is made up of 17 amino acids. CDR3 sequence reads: CASSEHLTGQLQETQYF. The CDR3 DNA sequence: TGTGCCAGCAGTGAACATCTTACGGGCCAGTTACAAGAGACCCAGTACTTC.